The 4 T cell receptor beta chains below all came from one sample that was sequenced in a study of T cell repertoires in cytomegalovirus infection. No antigen has been identified for these receptors. TCRdb used MiXCR to reprocess the reads, holding one entry per CDR3 protein. The data hold approximately 730,000 distinct CDR3 sequences, with around 35% observed a single time. Material: cultured PBMCs, obtained from culture after CMV antigen stimulation. The receptors derive from a human donor in good health (CMV status not recorded). Some clones in this sample may be carry-over from other donors' samples.

The chain carries TRBV12-3 or TRBV12-4 and TRBJ2-5; D is unresolved. The CDR3 runs 13 residues. V lost 5 bases and J 5 bases, leaving 12 bases between the germline ends. Here the CDR3 reads CASSPTTRETQYF. The CDR3 DNA sequence: TGTGCCAGCAGTCCCACGACCAGGGAGACCCAGTACTTC.

The sample holds many counts of this clonotype. The rearrangement uses TRBV7-2 and TRBJ2-3; 14 nucleotides match TRBD2. V lost 4 bases to trimming and J lost 6 bases; unmatched junction nucleotides: 6. Germline CDR1 and CDR2: SGHTA and FQGNSA. This CDR3 is built from 16 residues. The CDR3 DNA is TGTGCCAGCAGCTCCCGACGACTAGCGGGAGGGGATACGCAGTATTTT. As protein: CASSSRRLAGGDTQYF.

The gene calls are TRBV19 and TRBJ1-1; 7 bases are a match to TRBD1. Germline V gene sequence: CDR1 LNHDA, CDR2 SQIVND (reference sequence). V shed 5 bases and J 0 bases; nucleotides not matched to a gene: 6. The CDR3 is made up of 15 amino acids. CDR3 nucleotide sequence: TGTGCCAGTAGTGACCCCGACAGGGTGAACACTGAAGCTTTCTTT. This gives the protein CASSDPDRVNTEAFF.

For this clonotype: Its ends do not fully match the called genes, so a read error is possible. This chain connects TRBV4-1 to TRBJ2-1; TRBD2 aligns across 10 bases. Germline lookup yields CDR1 MGHRA and CDR2 YSYEKL. The CDR3 is 16 residues long. Here the CDR3 DNA reads TGCGCCAACAGCCGCTTCCTAGCGGGGGTAGGAAATGAGCGGTTCTTC. Protein product: CANSRFLAGVGNERFF.